Listed below are T cell receptor beta chains from one sample, sequenced in a study of blood T cell repertoires in COVID-19. Libraries were prepared by immunoSEQ multiplex PCR; TCRdb keeps only in-frame clonotypes and omits some of them. The table includes 390,000 or so clones, 86% detected once. What was sequenced was peripheral blood. The source of these receptors is a woman under 40 with active or convalescent COVID-19. CDR3s leave out the opening cysteine and the closing phenylalanine or tryptophan. Expanded clones get a size class; other rows say once, few or many, or leave the size out.

>TRBV5-1|.|TRBJ1-2
ASSSPDRGDYGYT
>TRBV5-1|.|TRBJ1-2
ASSLNAGIYGYT
>TRBV2|.|TRBJ1-5
ASSEGQISNQPQH
>TRBV10-2|.|TRBJ2-1
ASLKSGGASEQF
>TRBV4-1|.|TRBJ2-7
ASSQDAGGPGYEQY
>TRBV6-1|.|TRBJ2-1
ASSEELMGRQF
>TRBV10-3|.|TRBJ2-1
AIRLENRNEQF
>TRBV19|.|TRBJ1-2
ASSIRGDYGYT
>TRBV6-5|.|TRBJ2-3
ASRTSADTQY
>TRBV10-3|.|TRBJ1-5
AISYGAPGSNQPQH
>TRBV30|.|TRBJ2-5
AWNSRDRYQETQY
>TRBV19|.|TRBJ2-3
ASNTGLGDTQY
>TRBV6-5|.|TRBJ2-3
ASSPGRGTDTQY
>TRBV2|.|TRBJ2-3
ASSPTSGGTDTQY
>TRBV7-9|.|TRBJ2-1
ASSFQAGGYNEQF
>TRBV27|.|TRBJ2-1
ASSGGCRSYNEQF
>TRBV4-1|.|TRBJ2-2
ASSQVLLNTGELF
>TRBV25-1|.|TRBJ1-5
ASRGGEESNQPQH
>TRBV5-4|.|TRBJ2-7
ASSQRDSSYEQY
>TRBV27|.|TRBJ1-5
ASSPDIYSNQPQH
>TRBV10-3|.|TRBJ2-3
ASRDSITDTQY
>TRBV19|.|TRBJ1-6
ASSKDSLDSPLH
>TRBV5-5|.|TRBJ1-3
ASSPAGGNTIY
>TRBV4-1|.|TRBJ2-7
ASSQGGTSGVSYEQY
>TRBV7-2|.|TRBJ2-3
ASSYPSTDTQY
>TRBV7-9|few|TRBJ1-1
ASSLSLSEAF
>TRBV5-1|.|TRBJ2-2
ASSLDRGNTGELF
>TRBV6-5|.|TRBJ1-5
ASSKNWNQPQH
>TRBV21-1|.|TRBJ2-3
ASSKLGGRPSTDTQY
>TRBV18|few|TRBJ1-5
ASSPGRVQPQH
>TRBV9|.|TRBJ1-3
ASSAAAGTGLISGNTIY
>TRBV19|.|TRBJ1-5
ASRTQGQSRNQPQH
>TRBV28|.|TRBJ2-7
ASSFPPTGQGYEQY
>TRBV19|.|TRBJ1-2
ASSITGTMGGYT
>TRBV27|once|TRBJ1-2
ASSPDRGGFYGYT
>TRBV29-1|.|TRBJ1-1
SGGARGAIVNTEAF
>TRBV5-4|once|TRBJ1-2
ASSLNIWNSWQGYT
>TRBV29-1|.|TRBJ2-6
SVSRTGGYGANVLT
>TRBV28|.|TRBJ1-2
ASSPRNYGYT
>TRBV6-5|.|TRBJ1-1
ASSYKDREEAF
>TRBV13|few|TRBJ1-1
ASATGNTEAF
>TRBV6-4|.|TRBJ2-3
ASREKGLAGGPFRTDTQY
>TRBV3-1/TRBV3-2|.|TRBJ1-1
ASRPTENTEAF
>TRBV6-5|.|TRBJ1-3
ASSYGGGRGNTIY
>TRBV7-9|once|TRBJ1-1
ASSLGSGRGGTEAF
>TRBV2|.|TRBJ1-5
ASSDRGVGQPQH
>TRBV5-1|.|TRBJ2-2
ASSLGGGQDTGELF
>TRBV5-4|.|TRBJ1-3
ASSSLGGSSGNTIY
>TRBV10-3|.|TRBJ2-1
AISETGLYNEQF
>TRBV9|.|TRBJ1-5
ANGTGEHSNQPQH
>TRBV15|.|TRBJ1-2
ATSLSTKSEGYT
>TRBV3-1/TRBV3-2|.|TRBJ1-5
ASGLINQPQH
>TRBV5-6|.|TRBJ2-7
ASSWGQGISYEQY
>TRBV10-3|once|TRBJ1-5
AIKLVYDRARMTQH
>TRBV29-1|.|TRBJ2-3
SVRVGTSGSIRDTQY